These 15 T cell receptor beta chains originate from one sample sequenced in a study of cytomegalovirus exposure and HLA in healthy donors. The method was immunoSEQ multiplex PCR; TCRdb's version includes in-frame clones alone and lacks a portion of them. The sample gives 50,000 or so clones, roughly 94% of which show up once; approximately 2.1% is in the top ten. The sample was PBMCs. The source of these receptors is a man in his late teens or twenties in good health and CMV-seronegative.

The CDR3 loop is CASRSPGRRSSGNTIYF. The CDR3 bases are TGTGCAAGTCGCTCCCCAGGCAGACGGTCCTCTGGAAACACCATATATTTT. This chain connects TRBV12-2 to TRBJ1-3; the D call TRBD1 from the table was never checked on the DNA. TRBV12-2 is marked as a pseudogene. This CDR3 is 17 amino acids long.

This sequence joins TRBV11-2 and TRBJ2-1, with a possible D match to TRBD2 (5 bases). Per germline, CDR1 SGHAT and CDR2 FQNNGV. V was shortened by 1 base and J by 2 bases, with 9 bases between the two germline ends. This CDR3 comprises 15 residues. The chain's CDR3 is CASSLGSETYNEQFF. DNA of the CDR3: TGTGCCAGCAGCTTAGGTAGCGAGACCTACAATGAGCAGTTCTTC. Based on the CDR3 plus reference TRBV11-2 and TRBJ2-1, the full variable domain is EAGVAQSPRYKIIEKRQSVAFWCNPISGHATLYWYQQILGQGPKLLIQFQNNGVVDDSQLPKDRFSAERLKGVDSTLKIQPAKLEDSAVYLCASSLGSETYNEQFFGPGTRLTVL.

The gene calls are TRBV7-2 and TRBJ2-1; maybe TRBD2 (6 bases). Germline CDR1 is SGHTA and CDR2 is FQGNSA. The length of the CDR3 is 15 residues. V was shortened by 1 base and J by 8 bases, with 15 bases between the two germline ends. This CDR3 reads CASSLGGVLRDEQFF. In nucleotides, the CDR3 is TGTGCCAGCAGCTTAGGCGGGGTCCTAAGGGATGAGCAGTTCTTC.

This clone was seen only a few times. CDR3 bases: TGTGCCAGCGGGGGGGGGCCTAGCCTGGATACGCAGTATTTT. Amino acid sequence: CASGGGPSLDTQYF. This rearrangement joins TRBV2 to TRBJ2-3; D perhaps matches TRBD2 (7 bases). Trimming removed 8 bases from V and 6 bases from J, with 18 bases in between. CDR1 is SNHLY and CDR2 is FYNNEI in the germline V gene. The CDR3 loop spans 14 amino acids.

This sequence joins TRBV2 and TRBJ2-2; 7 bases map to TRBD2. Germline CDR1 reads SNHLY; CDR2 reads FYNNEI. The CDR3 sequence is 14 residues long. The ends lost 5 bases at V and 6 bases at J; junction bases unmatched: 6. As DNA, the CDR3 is TGTGCCAGCAGTCCCGGACTAGTATCCGGGGAGCTGTTTTTT. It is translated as CASSPGLVSGELFF.

The CDR3 bases are TGTGCCAGCTCACCACCAGCGGGCTTTGTCGGGGAGCTGTTTTTT. Encoded protein: CASSPPAGFVGELFF. The gene calls are TRBV18 and TRBJ2-2, with D possibly being TRBD2 (6 bases). The CDR3 sequence is 15 residues long. Germline values: CDR1 KGHSH, CDR2 LQKENI. Between the trimmed V and J ends, which lost 0 bases and 7 bases, there was a span of 12 bases.

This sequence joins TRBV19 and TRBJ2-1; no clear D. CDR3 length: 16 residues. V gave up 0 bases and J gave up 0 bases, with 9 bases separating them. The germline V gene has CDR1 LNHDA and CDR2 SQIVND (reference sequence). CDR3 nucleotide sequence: TGTGCCAGTAGTATAGATTGGAGTAGCTCCTACAATGAGCAGTTCTTC. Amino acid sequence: CASSIDWSSSYNEQFF.

This CDR3 is CASMITGSNEQFF. The CDR3 nucleotides are TGTGCCAGCATGATCACAGGGTCGAATGAGCAGTTCTTC. The V and J genes are TRBV5-6 and TRBJ2-1; maybe TRBD1 (6 bases). The length of the CDR3 is 13 residues. The V gene's germline CDR1 is SGHDT and CDR2 YYEEEE. V dropped 6 bases and J dropped 7 bases, with 14 bases sitting between them.

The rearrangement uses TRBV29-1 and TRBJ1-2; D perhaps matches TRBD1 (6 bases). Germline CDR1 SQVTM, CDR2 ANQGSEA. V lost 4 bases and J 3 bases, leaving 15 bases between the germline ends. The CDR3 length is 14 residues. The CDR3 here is CSVVLRHRDYGYTF. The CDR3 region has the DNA TGCAGCGTTGTTCTCCGACACAGGGACTATGGCTACACCTTC.

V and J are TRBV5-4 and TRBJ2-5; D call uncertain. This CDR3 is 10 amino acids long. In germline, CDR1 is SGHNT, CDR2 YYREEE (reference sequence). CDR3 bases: TGTGCTTTGCTGGGCGAGACCCAGTACTTC. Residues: CALLGETQYF.

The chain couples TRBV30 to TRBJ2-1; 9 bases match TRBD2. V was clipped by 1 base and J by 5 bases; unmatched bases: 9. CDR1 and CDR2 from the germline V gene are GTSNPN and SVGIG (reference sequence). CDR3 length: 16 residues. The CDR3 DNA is TGTGCCTGGAGTGGAGAATGGCGGGGGGGGGACAATGAGCAGTTCTTC. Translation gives CAWSGEWRGGDNEQFF.

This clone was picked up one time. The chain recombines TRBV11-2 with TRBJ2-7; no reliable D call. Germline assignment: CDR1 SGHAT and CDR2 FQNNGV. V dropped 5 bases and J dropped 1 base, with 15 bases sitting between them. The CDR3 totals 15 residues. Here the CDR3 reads CASSPQSLPSYEQYF. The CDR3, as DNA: TGTGCCAGCAGCCCACAGTCGCTACCTTCCTACGAGCAGTACTTC.

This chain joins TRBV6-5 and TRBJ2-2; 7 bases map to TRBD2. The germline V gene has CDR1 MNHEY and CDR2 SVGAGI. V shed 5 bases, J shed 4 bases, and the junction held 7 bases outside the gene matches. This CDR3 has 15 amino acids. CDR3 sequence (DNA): TGTGCCAGCAGTACTGGGGCTAGCGGCACCGGGGAGCTGTTTTTT. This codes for CASSTGASGTGELFF.

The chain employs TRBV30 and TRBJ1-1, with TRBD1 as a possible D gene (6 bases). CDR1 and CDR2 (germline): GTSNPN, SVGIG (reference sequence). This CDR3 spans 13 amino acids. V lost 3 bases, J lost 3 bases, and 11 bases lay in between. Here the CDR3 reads CAWSPDSYTEAFF. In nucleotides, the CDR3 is TGTGCCTGGAGCCCGGACAGCTACACTGAAGCTTTCTTT.

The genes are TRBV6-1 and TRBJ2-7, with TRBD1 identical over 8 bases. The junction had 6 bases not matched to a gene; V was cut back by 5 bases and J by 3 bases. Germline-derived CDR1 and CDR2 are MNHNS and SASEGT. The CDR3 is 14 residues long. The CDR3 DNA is TGTGCCAGCAGTCCCACGGGACAGGTCTACGAGCAGTACTTC. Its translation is CASSPTGQVYEQYF.